This T cell receptor beta chain originates from a study of glioma-infiltrating T cells listed by TCRdb under 2016. A note on the overall study: The study sequenced TCR alpha- and beta-chain repertoires from glioma tissue, from non-neoplastic brain tissue and from matched peripheral blood mononuclear cells. Each tissue-infiltrating repertoire was compared with the same patient's peripheral blood repertoire to measure divergence between tissue and blood T-cell populations. The paired cohort was made up of three low-grade glioma patients, eight primary glioblastoma patients and three non-glioma patients who contributed non-neoplastic brain tissue. What the authors observed across the whole study: In non-neoplastic patients, VJ-independent divergence between tissue and blood fell below expectation, whereas in all gliomas, and especially in low-grade gliomas, the divergence rose above expectation. Only a very small number of CDR3 sequences turned up in both tissue and blood, a result put down to high CDR3 diversity combined with limited sampling. The group comparisons were based on small numbers of patients: three non-neoplastic, three low-grade glioma and roughly eight glioblastoma patients.

TCR alpha and beta CDR3 regions were amplified with the iRepertoire nested amplicon-rescue multiplex PCR (arm-PCR) platform from RNA. The input for one-step reverse transcription and amplification was roughly 85-400 ng of tissue mRNA or PBMC total RNA. Following bead purification, Illumina adapters were added by a secondary multiplex PCR, and libraries between 200 and 400 bp were gel-purified. Libraries carried internal 6-nucleotide barcodes used for demultiplexing. Libraries were sequenced on an Illumina MiSeq with 2x220 or 2x250 nucleotide paired-end reads. As for the original processing: Paired reads were merged with FLASH 1.2.11 and aligned to the GRCh37 human genome with BWA-MEM before extracting TRA and TRB reads. An IMGT-derived reference of cassette sequences and CDR3 motifs, with pseudogenes included, was used for V and J assignment. Reads were translated in three frames, and productive CDR3s were defined as those with a C...FGXG motif and no stop codons. Unique combinations of V-J cassette pair and CDR3 amino acid sequence were defined as clonotypes. Filtering of reads was based on Hamming distance, with the threshold set by the sequence error rate of each sample in mapped regions. The public reads were quality trimmed at Q25 with fastp and then assembled into clones with MiXCR by TCRdb, keeping productive beta chains. All rows with the same CDR3 protein become a single entry with the most common DNA and genes. These V and J calls originate from TCRdb's pipeline instead of the authors' own analysis. The sample yields some 85,000 distinct CDR3 sequences; 23% were counted once. The top ten clones comprise more than 6.5% of the sample.

This clonotype turned up a few times. Its antigen has not been determined. No qualities accompany the bases; no much larger clone lies one base away. Here V drops 3 bases and J drops 2 bases, and the junction holds 7 bases not matched to any gene. Taken from the germline V gene, the CDR1 and CDR2 loops are SGHRS and YFSETQ. From the cysteine up to the phenylalanine, the CDR3 has a length of 15 residues. Solely the CDR3 DNA is kept, with 45 bases framed from the first base. In this chain, TRBV5-1 is recombined with TRBJ2-5, with 7 bases in between that match TRBD2. The source material was glioma tissue, nonneoplastic brain tissue, or PBMCs (not recorded which). The receptor comes from a human donor with low-grade glioma or glioblastoma, undergoing nonglioma brain surgery, or in good health (not recorded which). The nucleotide sequence is given as TGCGCCAGCAGCTCCCAAACCGGGAGGCAAGAGACCCAGTACTTC. Its product reads: CASSSQTGRQETQYF.